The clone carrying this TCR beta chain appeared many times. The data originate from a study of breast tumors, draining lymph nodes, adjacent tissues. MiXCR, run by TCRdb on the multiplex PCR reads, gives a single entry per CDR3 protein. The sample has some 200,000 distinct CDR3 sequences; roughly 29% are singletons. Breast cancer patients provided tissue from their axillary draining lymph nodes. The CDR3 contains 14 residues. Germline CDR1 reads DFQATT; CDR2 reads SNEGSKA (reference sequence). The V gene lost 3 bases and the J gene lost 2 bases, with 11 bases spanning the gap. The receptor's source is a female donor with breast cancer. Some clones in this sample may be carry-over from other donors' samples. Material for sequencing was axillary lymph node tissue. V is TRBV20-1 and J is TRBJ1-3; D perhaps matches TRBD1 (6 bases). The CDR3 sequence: CSASAGTTGNTIYF. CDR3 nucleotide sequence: TGCAGTGCTAGCGCCGGGACAACTGGAAACACCATATATTTT.